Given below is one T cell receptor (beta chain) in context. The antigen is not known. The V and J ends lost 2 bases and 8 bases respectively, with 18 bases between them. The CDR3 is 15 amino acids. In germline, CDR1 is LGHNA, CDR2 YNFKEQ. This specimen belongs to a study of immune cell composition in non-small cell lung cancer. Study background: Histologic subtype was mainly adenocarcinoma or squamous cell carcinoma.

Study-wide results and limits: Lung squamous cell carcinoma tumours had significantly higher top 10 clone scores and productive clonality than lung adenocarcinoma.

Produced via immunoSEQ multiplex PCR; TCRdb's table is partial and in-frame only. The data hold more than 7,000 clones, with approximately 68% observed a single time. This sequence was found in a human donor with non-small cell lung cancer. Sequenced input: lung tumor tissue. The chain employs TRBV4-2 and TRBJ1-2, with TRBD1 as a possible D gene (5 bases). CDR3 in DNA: TGTGCCAGCAGCCAACCAGGGCAGGGTGTATGGGGCTACACCTTC. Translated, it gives CASSQPGQGVWGYTF.